Each of the 7 T cell receptor beta chains below was sequenced from the same sample in a study of blood T cell repertoires in COVID-19. The repertoire was sequenced with immunoSEQ multiplex PCR; TCRdb's copy has only in-frame clones and lacks some. This table holds about 140,000 clones, 60% to 80% found once. The sequenced sample was PBMCs or T cells enriched from blood (not recorded which). These receptors originate from a woman aged 50 to 60 who had recovered from COVID-19.

V usage is TRBV4-2 and J usage is TRBJ2-3; 13 bases agree with TRBD2. This CDR3 is built from 19 residues. Germline assignment: CDR1 LGHNA and CDR2 YNFKEQ. The junction had 11 bases not matched to a gene; V was cut back by 1 base and J by 4 bases. The CDR3 here is CASSQGLAGGPSLADTQYF. CDR3 DNA: TGTGCCAGCAGCCAAGGACTAGCGGGGGGACCCTCATTGGCAGATACGCAGTATTTT.

The CDR3: CAWGRTDAGLGLQYF. Written as DNA, the CDR3 is TGTGCCTGGGGACGTACGGACGCGGGATTGGGATTGCAGTATTTT. The chain recombines TRBV30 with TRBJ2-3; possible D gene TRBD2, 6 bases. CDR3 size: 15 residues. V gave up 5 bases and J gave up 11 bases, with 26 bases separating them. Germline lookup yields CDR1 GTSNPN and CDR2 SVGIG (reference sequence).

DNA for the CDR3: TGCGCCAGCAGCAGGAACAGGGGCTCCGGCCACGAGCAGTACTTC. It codes for CASSRNRGSGHEQYF. The gene calls are TRBV5-1 and TRBJ2-7; 7 nucleotides agree with TRBD1. V was pared by 4 bases and J by 5 bases, with 12 bases of the junction left unmatched. Germline loops: CDR1 SGHRS, CDR2 YFSETQ. The CDR3 has 15 amino acids.

The chain uses TRBV20-1 and TRBJ1-2, with D possibly TRBD1 on 6 matching bases. CDR1 is DFQATT, CDR2 SNEGSKA, per germline (reference sequence). Trimming removed 3 bases from V and 8 bases from J, with 10 bases in between. This CDR3 comprises 11 residues. The chain's CDR3 is CSASTGRGYTF. CDR3 in DNA: TGCAGTGCTAGTACAGGGCGCGGCTACACCTTC.

The rearrangement links TRBV5-6 to TRBJ2-6; 7 bases map to TRBD1. The CDR3 consists of 18 residues. Trimming at V came to 3 bases and at J to 3 bases, leaving 12 bases not matched to a gene. Per germline, CDR1 SGHDT and CDR2 YYEEEE. The CDR3 sequence: CASSSSGTARLGANVLTF. The CDR3 DNA reads as TGTGCCAGCAGCTCCTCCGGGACAGCCCGCCTTGGGGCCAACGTCCTGACTTTC. Full variable domain (missing parts from reference TRBV5-6 and TRBJ2-6): DAGVTQSPTHLIKTRGQQVTLRCSPKSGHDTVSWYQQALGQGPQFIFQYYEEEERQRGNFPDRFSGHQFPNYSSELNVNALLLGDSALYLCASSSSGTARLGANVLTFGAGSRLTVL.

The chain combines TRBV30 with TRBJ2-5; 12 bases are a match to TRBD2. This CDR3 is built from 16 residues. The ends lost 2 bases at V and 0 bases at J; junction bases unmatched: 4. The germline CDR1 and CDR2 sequences are GTSNPN and SVGIG (reference sequence). The CDR3 nucleotides are TGTGCCTGGAGTACAGGACTAGCGGGATACCAAGAGACCCAGTACTTC. Protein: CAWSTGLAGYQETQYF.

V and J are TRBV27 and TRBJ1-4, with D possibly being TRBD1 (5 bases). The CDR3 has 15 residues. Germline CDR1 is MNHEY and CDR2 is SMNVEV (reference sequence). Trimming took 3 bases from V and 5 from J, leaving 13 bases between them. The CDR3 DNA follows: TGTGCCAGCAGTTTTAGGGGTTTATGGAATGAAAAACTGTTTTTT. Its translation: CASSFRGLWNEKLFF.